This TCR beta chain was observed in a study of T-cell memory formation after mild COVID-19. This clonotype was seen a handful of times. From the 5' RACE reads, TCRdb called clonotypes with MiXCR, one entry per CDR3 protein. The sample has around 62,000 distinct CDR3 sequences, around a quarter seen once; the top ten hold 35% to 45%. Trimming left V 5 bases short and J 4 bases short, with 16 bases between. Per germline, CDR1 SGHTA and CDR2 FQGTGA. This CDR3 comprises 15 residues. This receptor was taken from a man between 18 and 29 years old who had mild COVID-19 (a few samples of this study predate the infection). Cell type and time point are not known. Source material: PBMCs or a T cell subset sorted from them (not recorded which). This chain connects TRBV7-3 to TRBJ2-3; no clear D gene. The CDR3 reads CASSPQPSPPDTQYF. The CDR3 DNA reads TGTGCCAGCAGCCCGCAACCCAGCCCCCCAGATACGCAGTATTTT. The full variable domain, rest sourced from reference TRBV7-3 and TRBJ2-3, is GAGVSQTPSNKVTEKGKYVELRCDPISGHTALYWYRQSLGQGPEFLIYFQGTGAADDSGLPNDRFFAVRPEGSVSTLKIQRTERGDSAVYLCASSPQPSPPDTQYFGPGTRLTVL.